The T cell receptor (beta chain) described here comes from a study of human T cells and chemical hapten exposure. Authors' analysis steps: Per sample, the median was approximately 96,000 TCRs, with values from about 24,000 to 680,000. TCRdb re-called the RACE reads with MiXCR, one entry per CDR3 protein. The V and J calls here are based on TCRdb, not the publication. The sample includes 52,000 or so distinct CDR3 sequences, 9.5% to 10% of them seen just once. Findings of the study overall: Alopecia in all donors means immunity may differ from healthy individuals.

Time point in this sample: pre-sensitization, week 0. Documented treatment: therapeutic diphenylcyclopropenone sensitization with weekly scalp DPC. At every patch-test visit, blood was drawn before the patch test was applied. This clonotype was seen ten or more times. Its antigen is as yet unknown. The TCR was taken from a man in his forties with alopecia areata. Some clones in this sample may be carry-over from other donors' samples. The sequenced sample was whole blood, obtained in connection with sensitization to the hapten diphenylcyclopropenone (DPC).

The CDR3 here is CASSYSLGTGELFF. Written as DNA, the CDR3 is TGTGCCAGCAGTTACTCTTTAGGAACCGGGGAGCTGTTTTTT. This rearrangement joins TRBV6-2 or TRBV6-3 to TRBJ2-2; no clear D gene. Germline V gene lookup returns CDR1 MNHEY and CDR2 SVGEGT. The CDR3 consists of 14 residues. Deletions cut 0 bases from V and 5 bases from J, with 7 bases between.